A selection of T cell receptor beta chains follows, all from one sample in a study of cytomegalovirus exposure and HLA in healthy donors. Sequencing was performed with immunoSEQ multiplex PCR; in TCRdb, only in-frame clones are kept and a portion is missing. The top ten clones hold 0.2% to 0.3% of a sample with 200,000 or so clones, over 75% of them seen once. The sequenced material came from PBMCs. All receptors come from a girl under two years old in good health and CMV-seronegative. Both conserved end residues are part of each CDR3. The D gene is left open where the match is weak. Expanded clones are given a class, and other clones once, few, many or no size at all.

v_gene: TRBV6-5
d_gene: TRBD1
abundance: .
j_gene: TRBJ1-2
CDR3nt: TGTGCCAGCAGGGGGGACAGTCATAACTATGGCTACACCTTC
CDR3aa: CASRGDSHNYGYTF

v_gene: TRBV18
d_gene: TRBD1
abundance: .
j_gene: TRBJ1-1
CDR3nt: TGTGCCAGCTCACGAGGGACAGGGAACACTGAAGCTTTCTTT
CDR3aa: CASSRGTGNTEAFF

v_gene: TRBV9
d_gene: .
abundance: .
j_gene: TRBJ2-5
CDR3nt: TGTGCCAGCAGCTCACACCCCACAGTGATAGAGACCCAGTACTTC
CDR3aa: CASSSHPTVIETQYF

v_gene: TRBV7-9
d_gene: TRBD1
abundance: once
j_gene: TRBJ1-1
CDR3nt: TGTGCCAGCAGCTTGCCCCAGGGACAGATGAACACTGAAGCTTTCTTT
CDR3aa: CASSLPQGQMNTEAFF

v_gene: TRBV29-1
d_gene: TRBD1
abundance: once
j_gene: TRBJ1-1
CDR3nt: TGCAGCGTCGACAGGGTCCTGAACACTGAAGCTTTCTTT
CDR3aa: CSVDRVLNTEAFF

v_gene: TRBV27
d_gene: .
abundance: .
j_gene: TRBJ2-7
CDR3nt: TGTGCCAGCAGCCGTAAGACAGTCGGGGGTTGGTCCTACGAGCAGTACTTC
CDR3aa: CASSRKTVGGWSYEQYF

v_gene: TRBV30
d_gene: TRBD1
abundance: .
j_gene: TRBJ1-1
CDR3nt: TGTGCCTGGACAGGGGGATGGAGCACTGAAGCTTTCTTT
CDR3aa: CAWTGGWSTEAFF

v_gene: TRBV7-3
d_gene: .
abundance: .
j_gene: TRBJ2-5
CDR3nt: TGTGCCAGCAGCTTAACCAGAGAGACCCAGTACTTC
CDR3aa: CASSLTRETQYF

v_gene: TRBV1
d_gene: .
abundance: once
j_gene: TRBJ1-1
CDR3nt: TGCACCAGCAGCCAAGTTTGTACGAATCGGACTGAAGCTTTCTTT
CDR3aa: CTSSQVCTNRTEAFF

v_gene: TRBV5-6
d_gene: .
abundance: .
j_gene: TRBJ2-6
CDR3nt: TGTGCCAGCAGAATCAGCTCTGGGGCCAACGTCCTGACTTTC
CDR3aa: CASRISSGANVLTF

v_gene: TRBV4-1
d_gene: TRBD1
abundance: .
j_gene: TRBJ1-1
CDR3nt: TGCGCCAGCAGTTCACCTCAGGGGGGAAAGAACACTGAAGCTTTCTTT
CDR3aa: CASSSPQGGKNTEAFF

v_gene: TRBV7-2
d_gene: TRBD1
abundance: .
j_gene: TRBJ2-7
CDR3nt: TGTGCCAGCAGCCGGTCAACGGACAGGCTGGCCTACGAGCAGTACTTC
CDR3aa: CASSRSTDRLAYEQYF

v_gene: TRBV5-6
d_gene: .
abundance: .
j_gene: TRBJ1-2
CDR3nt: TGTGCCAGCAGCTTGGAGGGGTGGGTCTATGGCTACACCTTC
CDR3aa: CASSLEGWVYGYTF

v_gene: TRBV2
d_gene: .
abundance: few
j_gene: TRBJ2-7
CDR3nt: TGTGCCAGCAGTGATCGGCAGGTGAACTACGAGCAGTACTTC
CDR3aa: CASSDRQVNYEQYF

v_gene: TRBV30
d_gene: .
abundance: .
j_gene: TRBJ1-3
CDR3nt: TGTGCCTGGAGTGTACCCACAACTGGAAACACCATATATTTT
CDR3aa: CAWSVPTTGNTIYF

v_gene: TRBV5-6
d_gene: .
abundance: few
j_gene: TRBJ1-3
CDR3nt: TGTGCCAGCAGCTTGGAAGGGGCCGGCACTTCTGGAAACACCATATATTTT
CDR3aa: CASSLEGAGTSGNTIYF

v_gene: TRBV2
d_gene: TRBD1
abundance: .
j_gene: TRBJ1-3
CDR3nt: TGTGCCAGCAGCGCCCCTACAGGGGGGTACGGAAACACCATATATTTT
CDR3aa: CASSAPTGGYGNTIYF

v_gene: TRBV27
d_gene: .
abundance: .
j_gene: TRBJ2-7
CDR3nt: TGTGCCAGCAGTGAGGCTGTAACCTACGAGCAGTACTTC
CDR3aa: CASSEAVTYEQYF

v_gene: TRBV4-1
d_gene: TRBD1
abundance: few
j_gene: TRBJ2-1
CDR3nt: TGCGCCAGCAGCCAAGATGATGGGACAGGGGGTGGCAATGAGCAGTTCTTC
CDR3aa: CASSQDDGTGGGNEQFF

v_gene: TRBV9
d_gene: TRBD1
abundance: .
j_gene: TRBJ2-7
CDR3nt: TGTGCCAGCAGCGTAGGACAGGGTGTGAGCGACGAGCAGTACTTC
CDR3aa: CASSVGQGVSDEQYF

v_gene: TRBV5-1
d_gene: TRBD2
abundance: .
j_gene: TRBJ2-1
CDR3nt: TGCGCCAGCAGCTTACCCGGGGAGGGACTCGATGAGCAGTTCTTC
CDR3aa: CASSLPGEGLDEQFF

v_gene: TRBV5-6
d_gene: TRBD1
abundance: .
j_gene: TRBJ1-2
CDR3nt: TGTGCCAGCAGCTGGGGGACAGGGGACATTTATGGCTACACCTTC
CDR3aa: CASSWGTGDIYGYTF

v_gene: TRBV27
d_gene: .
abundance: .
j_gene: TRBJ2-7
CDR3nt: TGTACCAGCAGTTTATCAAGGAGTGACAGCCCCTACGAGCAGTACTTC
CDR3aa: CTSSLSRSDSPYEQYF

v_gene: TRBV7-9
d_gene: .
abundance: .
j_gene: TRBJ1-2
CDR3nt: TGTGGTCTATTGGAGGGTGACTATGGCTACACCTTC
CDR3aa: CGLLEGDYGYTF

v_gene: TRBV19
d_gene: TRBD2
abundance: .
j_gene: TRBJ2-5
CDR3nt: TGTGCCAGTAGTCTAGCGGGTACCCCCGAGACCCAGTACTTC
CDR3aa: CASSLAGTPETQYF

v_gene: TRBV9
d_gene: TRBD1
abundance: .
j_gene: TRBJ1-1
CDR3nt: TGTGCCAGCAGCGTAGTAGGAGGACAGGGGACTGTCACTGAAGCTTTCTTT
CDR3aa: CASSVVGGQGTVTEAFF

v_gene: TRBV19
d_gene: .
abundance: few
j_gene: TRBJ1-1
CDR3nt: TGTGCCAGTAGTTCCAGGGTGAACACTGAAGCTTTCTTT
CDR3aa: CASSSRVNTEAFF

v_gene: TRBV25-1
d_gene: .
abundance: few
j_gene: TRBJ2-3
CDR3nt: TGTGCCAGCAGCCGGCTAGGGGGAGATACGCAGTATTTT
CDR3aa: CASSRLGGDTQYF

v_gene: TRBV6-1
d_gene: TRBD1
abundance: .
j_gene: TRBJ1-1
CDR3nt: TGTGCCAGCAGTGTGGACAGGGAAGCTTTCTTT
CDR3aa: CASSVDREAFF

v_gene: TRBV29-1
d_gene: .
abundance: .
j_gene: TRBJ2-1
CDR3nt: TGCAGCGTTGACGTTTTCTCGGATGAGCAGTTCTTC
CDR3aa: CSVDVFSDEQFF

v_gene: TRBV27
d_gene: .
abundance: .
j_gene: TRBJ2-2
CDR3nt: TGTGCCAGCATAGGTCAGGGGGGCACCGGGGAGCTGTTTTTT
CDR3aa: CASIGQGGTGELFF

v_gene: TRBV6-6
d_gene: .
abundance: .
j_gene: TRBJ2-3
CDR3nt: TGTGCCAGCAGCCTACTGCCCGACAGTAATACGCAGTATTTT
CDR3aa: CASSLLPDSNTQYF

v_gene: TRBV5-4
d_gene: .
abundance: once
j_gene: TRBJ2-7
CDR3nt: TGTGCCAGCAGCTTCGGGGTGGGGTACGAGCAGTACTTC
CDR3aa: CASSFGVGYEQYF

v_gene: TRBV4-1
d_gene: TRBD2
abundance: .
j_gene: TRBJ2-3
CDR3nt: TGCGCCAGCAGCCAAGGAAATAGCGGGGGGGCGGATACGCAGTATTTT
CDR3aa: CASSQGNSGGADTQYF

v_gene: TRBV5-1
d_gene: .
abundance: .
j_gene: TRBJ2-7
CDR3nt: TGCGCCAGTAGCTTGGGGAGAGGGTCCTACGAGCAGTACTTC
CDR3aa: CASSLGRGSYEQYF

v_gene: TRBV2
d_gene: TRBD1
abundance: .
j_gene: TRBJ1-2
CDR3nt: TGTGCCAGCAGTGCCTGGACAGGCCGGGGAGACTATGGCTACACCTTC
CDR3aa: CASSAWTGRGDYGYTF

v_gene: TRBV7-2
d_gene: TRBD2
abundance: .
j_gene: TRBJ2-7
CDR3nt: TGTGCCAGCAGCTTATTAGCGGGAGTTCTCGCCTACGAGCAGTACTTC
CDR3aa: CASSLLAGVLAYEQYF

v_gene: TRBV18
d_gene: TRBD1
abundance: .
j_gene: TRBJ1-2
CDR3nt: TGTGCCAGCTCACCACCGATTGGACAGGGGATTCCTTCCGTCTATGGCTACACCTTC
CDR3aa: CASSPPIGQGIPSVYGYTF

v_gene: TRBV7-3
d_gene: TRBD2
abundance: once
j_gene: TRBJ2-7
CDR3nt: TGTGCCAGCAGCTTAACGGCGGGGGGCACCTACGAGCAGTACTTC
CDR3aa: CASSLTAGGTYEQYF

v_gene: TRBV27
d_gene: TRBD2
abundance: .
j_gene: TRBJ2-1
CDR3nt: TGTGCCAGCAGTTTATGGGCTAGCGGGGGGTTATACAATGAGCAGTTCTTC
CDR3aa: CASSLWASGGLYNEQFF

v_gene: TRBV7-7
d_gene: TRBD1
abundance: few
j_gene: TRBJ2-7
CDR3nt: TGTGCTAGCAGCTTGAGGCAGGGGGCCCCCTACGAGCAGTACTTC
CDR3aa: CASSLRQGAPYEQYF

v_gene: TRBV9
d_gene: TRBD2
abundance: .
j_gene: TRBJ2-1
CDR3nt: TGTGCCAGCAGCGTGACTAGCGGGAGTGGCAATGAGCAGTTCTTC
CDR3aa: CASSVTSGSGNEQFF

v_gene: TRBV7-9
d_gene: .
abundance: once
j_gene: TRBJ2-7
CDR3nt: TGTGCCAGCAGCTTAGAACCCCGGAGCTCCTACGAGCAGTACTTC
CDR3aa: CASSLEPRSSYEQYF

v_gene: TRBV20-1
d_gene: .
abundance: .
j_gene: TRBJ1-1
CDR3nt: TGCAGTGCTATTGTCGGGCAGGGAGCTTTCTTT
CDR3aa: CSAIVGQGAFF

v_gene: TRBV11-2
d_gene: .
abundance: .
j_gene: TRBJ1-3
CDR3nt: TGTGCCAGCAGTTTAAGGCTCAGGGTAGGGCCTGGAAACACCATATATTTT
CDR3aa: CASSLRLRVGPGNTIYF

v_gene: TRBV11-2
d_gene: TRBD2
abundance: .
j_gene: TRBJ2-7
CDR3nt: TGTGCCAGCAGCTTACGTCTAGCGGGAGATTACGAGCAGTACTTC
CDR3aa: CASSLRLAGDYEQYF

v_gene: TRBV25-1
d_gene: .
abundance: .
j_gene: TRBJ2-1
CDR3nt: TGTGCCAGCAGTGACGGGAGCTCCTACAATGAGCAGTTCTTC
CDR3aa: CASSDGSSYNEQFF

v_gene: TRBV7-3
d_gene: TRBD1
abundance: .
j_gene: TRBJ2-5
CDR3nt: TGTGCCAGCAGCTTTGGGGACAGGGCTCGAGAGACCCAGTACTTC
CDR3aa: CASSFGDRARETQYF